The rows below give T cell receptor beta chains drawn from one sample of a study of T cell responses to AZD1222 COVID-19 vaccine. Generated by immunoSEQ multiplex PCR, the TCRdb table keeps only in-frame clones and is missing some. Of 65,000 to 100,000 clones in the sample, approximately 91% were seen once. The sequenced sample was peripheral blood, obtained 28 days after the second AZD1222 dose. The receptors were gathered from an adult who received the AZD1222 COVID-19 vaccine. The CDR3 runs from the conserved cysteine through the conserved F or W. Fields, in order: V gene, clone size, J gene, D gene, CDR3 protein, CDR3 DNA. D genes are given only for firm matches. Rows give clone size only sometimes, using once, few, many, or a class for an expanded clone.

>TRBV28|few|TRBJ2-1|TRBD1
CASSRADRESNEQFF
TGTGCCAGCAGTAGGGCCGACAGGGAGAGCAATGAGCAGTTCTTC
>TRBV7-3|.|TRBJ2-2|.
CASSLSGRNTGELFF
TGTGCCAGCAGCTTATCGGGTCGGAACACCGGGGAGCTGTTTTTT
>TRBV28|.|TRBJ2-7|.
CASSLPRYRSNYEQYF
TGTGCCAGCAGTCTCCCCCGGTACAGATCAAACTACGAGCAGTACTTC
>TRBV27|.|TRBJ2-1|TRBD1
CASRPFGTGLDEQFF
TGTGCCAGCAGACCCTTCGGGACAGGGTTGGATGAGCAGTTCTTC
>TRBV19|.|TRBJ1-2|.
CASSMSGFKGYTF
TGTGCCAGTAGTATGTCGGGGTTTAAGGGCTACACCTTC
>TRBV19|.|TRBJ1-3|.
CASSMGPGNTIYF
TGTGCCAGTAGTATGGGGCCTGGAAACACCATATATTTT
>TRBV18|.|TRBJ1-6|TRBD1
CASSPGGTGGRVGASALHF
TGTGCCAGCTCACCTGGAGGGACAGGGGGGCGCGTTGGGGCGTCGGCCCTCCACTTT
>TRBV12-5|once|TRBJ2-7|.
CASGRGAGDEQYF
TGTGCTAGTGGCCGGGGGGCAGGGGACGAGCAGTACTTC
>TRBV2|.|TRBJ2-3|.
CASLTRETDTQYF
TGTGCCAGCTTGACTAGGGAGACCGATACGCAGTATTTT
>TRBV2|.|TRBJ1-2|TRBD1
CASNEGASYGYTF
TGTGCCAGCAATGAGGGGGCGAGCTATGGCTACACCTTC
>TRBV28|.|TRBJ1-2|TRBD1
CASSSGQGVHGYTF
TGTGCCAGCAGTTCCGGACAGGGGGTTCATGGCTACACCTTC
>TRBV27|.|TRBJ2-7|.
CASSPRQGIGQYF
TGTGCCAGCAGCCCCAGACAAGGTATAGGGCAGTACTTC
>TRBV6-5|.|TRBJ1-6|TRBD1
CASRTQGGRTPLHF
TGTGCCAGCAGAACACAGGGGGGTCGGACACCCCTCCACTTT
>TRBV11-2|.|TRBJ1-1|.
CASRDRTGAFF
TGTGCCAGCAGAGATCGGACGGGAGCTTTCTTT
>TRBV4-1|once|TRBJ2-3|TRBD2
CASSQLLAGTDTQYF
TGCGCCAGCAGCCAACTACTAGCGGGCACAGATACGCAGTATTTT
>TRBV10-2|.|TRBJ2-7|.
CASSEPTGGSSYEQYF
TGCGCCAGCAGTGAGCCTACTGGGGGAAGCTCCTACGAGCAGTACTTC
>TRBV4-2|.|TRBJ2-7|TRBD2
CASSQEIPPPGGLATYEQYF
TGTGCCAGCAGCCAAGAAATCCCACCCCCCGGGGGACTAGCGACTTACGAGCAGTACTTC
>TRBV6-5|.|TRBJ2-2|.
CASSSPSGRSTGELFF
TGTGCCAGCAGTTCCCCATCCGGGCGAAGCACCGGGGAGCTGTTTTTT
>TRBV30|few|TRBJ1-1|.
CAWSTLVGGTEAFF
TGTGCCTGGAGTACCCTGGTGGGGGGTACTGAAGCTTTCTTT
>TRBV28|.|TRBJ1-5|.
CASSLVSSNQPQHF
TGTGCCAGCAGTTTAGTCAGTAGCAATCAGCCCCAGCATTTT
>TRBV5-6|.|TRBJ1-2|.
CASSLSGRNTF
TGTGCCAGCAGCTTATCAGGGAGGAACACCTTC
>TRBV6-6|.|TRBJ2-1|.
CASSPRETGGARQFF
TGTGCCAGCAGCCCCCGCGAAACCGGAGGAGCTCGGCAGTTCTTC
>TRBV7-8|.|TRBJ1-1|.
CASSLEGSVMNTEAFF
TGTGCCAGCAGCTTAGAGGGCAGTGTGATGAACACTGAAGCTTTCTTT
>TRBV2|.|TRBJ2-7|TRBD1
CASSGDRGYEQYF
TGTGCCAGCAGCGGTGACAGGGGCTACGAGCAGTACTTC
>TRBV3-1/TRBV3-2|.|TRBJ1-2|.
CASSHGAGLNYGYTF
TGTGCCAGCAGCCATGGGGCAGGCCTTAACTATGGCTACACCTTC
>TRBV2|.|TRBJ2-3|TRBD2
CASSYTSGRAQQYF
TGTGCCAGCAGTTACACTAGCGGGAGGGCCCAACAGTATTTT
>TRBV28|.|TRBJ1-1|.
CASSLSESGAFF
TGTGCCAGCAGTTTATCGGAGTCGGGGGCTTTCTTT
>TRBV27|.|TRBJ2-3|.
CASGLLPGEGTDTQYF
TGTGCCAGCGGCCTACTCCCGGGAGAGGGCACAGATACGCAGTATTTT